The following is a TCR beta chain sequence with its context. The antigen remains undetermined. The data were produced by immunoSEQ multiplex PCR, yet TCRdb's version contains in-frame clones alone and is incomplete. The sample carries 150,000 or so clones, around 90% recorded once. These data are taken from a study of T cell responses to AZD1222 COVID-19 vaccine. The study, taken as a whole, reports: At study baseline, merely several AZD1222 recipients were seropositive.

Analysis merged second doses at about 4 or about 12 weeks. V lost 5 bases to trimming and J lost 6 bases, with 11 bases between them. Germline V gene lookup returns CDR1 SGHAT and CDR2 FQNNGV. This CDR3 spans 12 amino acids. This clonotype was sampled from an adult who received the AZD1222 COVID-19 vaccine. This chain uses TRBV11-2 with TRBJ2-7; D is undetermined. The starting material was peripheral blood, obtained 28 days after the second AZD1222 dose. CDR3: CASSLVKVEQYF. As DNA, the CDR3 is TGTGCCAGCAGCCTAGTAAAGGTCGAGCAGTACTTC.